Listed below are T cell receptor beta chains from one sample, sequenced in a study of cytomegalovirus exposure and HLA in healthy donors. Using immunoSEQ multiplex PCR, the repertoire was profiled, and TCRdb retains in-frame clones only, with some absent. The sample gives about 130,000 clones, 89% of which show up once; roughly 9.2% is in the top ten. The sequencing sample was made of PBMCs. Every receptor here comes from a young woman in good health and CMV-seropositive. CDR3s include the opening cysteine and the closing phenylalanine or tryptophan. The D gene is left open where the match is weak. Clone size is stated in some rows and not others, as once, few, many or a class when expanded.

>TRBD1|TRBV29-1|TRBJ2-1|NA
TGCAGCGTTGGTGTTGTGGACAGGGGCAATGAGCAGTTCTTC
CSVGVVDRGNEQFF
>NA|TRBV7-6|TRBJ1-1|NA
TGTGCCAGCAGCTTAGAGGGGGACACTGAAGCTTTCTTT
CASSLEGDTEAFF
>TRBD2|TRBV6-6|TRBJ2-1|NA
TGTGCCAGCAGTTACGTGAGCGGGGGGCCGAGGTTCTTC
CASSYVSGGPRFF
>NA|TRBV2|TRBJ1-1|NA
TGTGCCAGCAGTTACTACAGGGACGGTGGTGAAGCTTTCTTT
CASSYYRDGGEAFF
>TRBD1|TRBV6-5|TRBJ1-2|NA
TGTGCCAGCAGTTACCAAGGGACAGGGAACTATGGCTACACCTTC
CASSYQGTGNYGYTF
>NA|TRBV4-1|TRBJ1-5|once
TGCGCCAGCAGCCAAGAACCACAGGGATTCTATAGCAATCAGCCCCAGCATTTT
CASSQEPQGFYSNQPQHF
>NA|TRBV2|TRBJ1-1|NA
TGTGCCAGCAGTACCTCTATTAGGAACACTGAAGCTTTCTTT
CASSTSIRNTEAFF
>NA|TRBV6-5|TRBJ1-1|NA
TGTGCCAGCTTTTACACCGTGAGGGCTGAAGCTTTCTTT
CASFYTVRAEAFF
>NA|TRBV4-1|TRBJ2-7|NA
TGCGCCAGCAGCACACGCGGGGATATGCCCTACGAGCAGTACTTC
CASSTRGDMPYEQYF
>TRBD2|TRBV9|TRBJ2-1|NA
TGTGCCAGCAGTATAGCGGGGGGGATTTACAATGAGCAGTTCTTC
CASSIAGGIYNEQFF
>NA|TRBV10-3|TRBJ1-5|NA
TGTGCCATCAGTGAAGTCGGGGGTCGAGGCAATCAGCCCCAGCATTTT
CAISEVGGRGNQPQHF
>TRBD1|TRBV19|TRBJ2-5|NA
TGTGCCAGTAGTATCATCACAGGGGGCTCAGAGACCCAGTACTTC
CASSIITGGSETQYF